Listed here are 3 T cell receptor beta chains from one sample, sequenced in a study of T cell responses to AZD1222 COVID-19 vaccine. Here immunoSEQ multiplex PCR was the method, and the copy in TCRdb shows in-frame clones only, minus some. The data hold under 150,000 clones, with approximately 92% observed a single time. Sample: peripheral blood, taken on day 0 of AZD1222 vaccination. These receptors were obtained from an adult in good health.

The chain has TRBV29-1 and TRBJ1-1; no firm D call. CDR3 size: 11 residues. Germline V gene sequence: CDR1 SQVTM, CDR2 ANQGSEA. Trimming took 4 bases from V and 1 from J, leaving 4 bases between them. CDR3 residues: CSVAKNTEAFF. CDR3 nucleotides: TGCAGCGTTGCCAAGAACACTGAAGCTTTCTTT. The variable domain in full, completed from reference TRBV29-1 and TRBJ1-1, reads SAVISQKPSRDICQRGTSLTIQCQVDSQVTMMFWYRQQPGQSLTLIATANQGSEATYESGFVIDKFPISRPNLTFSTLTVSNMSPEDSSIYLCSVAKNTEAFFGQGTRLTVV.

This clone appeared a single time. This chain links TRBV6-5 with TRBJ1-2; 7 bases map to TRBD1. The V gene end was trimmed by 0 bases and the J gene end by 4 bases; junction bases not matched to a gene: 5. Germline V gene sequence: CDR1 MNHEY, CDR2 SVGAGI. CDR3 length equals 15 residues. CDR3 nucleotides: TGTGCCAGCAGTTACTCGGAGGGGGCCAGCTATGGCTACACCTTC. Its translation: CASSYSEGASYGYTF.

The rearrangement uses TRBV9 and TRBJ1-3, with 7 bases identical to TRBD1. CDR3 size: 14 residues. CDR1 SGDLS and CDR2 YYNGEE come from the germline V gene. Trimming at V came to 5 bases and at J to 3 bases, leaving 5 bases not matched to a gene. The CDR3 sequence: CASSAQGVGNTIYF. The CDR3 nucleotides are TGTGCCAGCAGTGCCCAGGGGGTTGGAAACACCATATATTTT.